The clone carrying this T cell receptor beta chain was detected a few times. Its cognate antigen is unknown. This entry is derived from a study of CD8+CD57+ T cells in acquired aplastic anemia. Study outcomes and limitations: Patients and controls were found to share twenty-nine CD8+ CDR3 sequences. CD8+ Simpson's diversity in patients was not significantly different from that in controls.

The CDR3 totals 14 residues. After removal of 1 base from V and 8 bases from J, the junction contained 5 bases not matched to a gene. Germline assignment: CDR1 DFQATT and CDR2 SNEGSKA (reference sequence). The study profiled TCR beta VDJ and CDR3 using genomic DNA as template. TCRdb analysed the reads with MiXCR anew, one entry per CDR3 protein. Among 62,000 or so distinct CDR3 sequences listed, 45% to 55% were seen once. V usage is TRBV20-1 and J usage is TRBJ2-1; 10 positions match TRBD2. The clonotype was recovered from a human donor in good health, serving as a control. The specimen was sorted CD4+, CD8+, or CD8+CD57+ T cells (not recorded which) from PBMCs. The DNA for the CDR3 is TGCAGTGCTAGAGCTAGCGGGAGTTACGATGAGCAGTTCTTC. Protein sequence: CSARASGSYDEQFF.